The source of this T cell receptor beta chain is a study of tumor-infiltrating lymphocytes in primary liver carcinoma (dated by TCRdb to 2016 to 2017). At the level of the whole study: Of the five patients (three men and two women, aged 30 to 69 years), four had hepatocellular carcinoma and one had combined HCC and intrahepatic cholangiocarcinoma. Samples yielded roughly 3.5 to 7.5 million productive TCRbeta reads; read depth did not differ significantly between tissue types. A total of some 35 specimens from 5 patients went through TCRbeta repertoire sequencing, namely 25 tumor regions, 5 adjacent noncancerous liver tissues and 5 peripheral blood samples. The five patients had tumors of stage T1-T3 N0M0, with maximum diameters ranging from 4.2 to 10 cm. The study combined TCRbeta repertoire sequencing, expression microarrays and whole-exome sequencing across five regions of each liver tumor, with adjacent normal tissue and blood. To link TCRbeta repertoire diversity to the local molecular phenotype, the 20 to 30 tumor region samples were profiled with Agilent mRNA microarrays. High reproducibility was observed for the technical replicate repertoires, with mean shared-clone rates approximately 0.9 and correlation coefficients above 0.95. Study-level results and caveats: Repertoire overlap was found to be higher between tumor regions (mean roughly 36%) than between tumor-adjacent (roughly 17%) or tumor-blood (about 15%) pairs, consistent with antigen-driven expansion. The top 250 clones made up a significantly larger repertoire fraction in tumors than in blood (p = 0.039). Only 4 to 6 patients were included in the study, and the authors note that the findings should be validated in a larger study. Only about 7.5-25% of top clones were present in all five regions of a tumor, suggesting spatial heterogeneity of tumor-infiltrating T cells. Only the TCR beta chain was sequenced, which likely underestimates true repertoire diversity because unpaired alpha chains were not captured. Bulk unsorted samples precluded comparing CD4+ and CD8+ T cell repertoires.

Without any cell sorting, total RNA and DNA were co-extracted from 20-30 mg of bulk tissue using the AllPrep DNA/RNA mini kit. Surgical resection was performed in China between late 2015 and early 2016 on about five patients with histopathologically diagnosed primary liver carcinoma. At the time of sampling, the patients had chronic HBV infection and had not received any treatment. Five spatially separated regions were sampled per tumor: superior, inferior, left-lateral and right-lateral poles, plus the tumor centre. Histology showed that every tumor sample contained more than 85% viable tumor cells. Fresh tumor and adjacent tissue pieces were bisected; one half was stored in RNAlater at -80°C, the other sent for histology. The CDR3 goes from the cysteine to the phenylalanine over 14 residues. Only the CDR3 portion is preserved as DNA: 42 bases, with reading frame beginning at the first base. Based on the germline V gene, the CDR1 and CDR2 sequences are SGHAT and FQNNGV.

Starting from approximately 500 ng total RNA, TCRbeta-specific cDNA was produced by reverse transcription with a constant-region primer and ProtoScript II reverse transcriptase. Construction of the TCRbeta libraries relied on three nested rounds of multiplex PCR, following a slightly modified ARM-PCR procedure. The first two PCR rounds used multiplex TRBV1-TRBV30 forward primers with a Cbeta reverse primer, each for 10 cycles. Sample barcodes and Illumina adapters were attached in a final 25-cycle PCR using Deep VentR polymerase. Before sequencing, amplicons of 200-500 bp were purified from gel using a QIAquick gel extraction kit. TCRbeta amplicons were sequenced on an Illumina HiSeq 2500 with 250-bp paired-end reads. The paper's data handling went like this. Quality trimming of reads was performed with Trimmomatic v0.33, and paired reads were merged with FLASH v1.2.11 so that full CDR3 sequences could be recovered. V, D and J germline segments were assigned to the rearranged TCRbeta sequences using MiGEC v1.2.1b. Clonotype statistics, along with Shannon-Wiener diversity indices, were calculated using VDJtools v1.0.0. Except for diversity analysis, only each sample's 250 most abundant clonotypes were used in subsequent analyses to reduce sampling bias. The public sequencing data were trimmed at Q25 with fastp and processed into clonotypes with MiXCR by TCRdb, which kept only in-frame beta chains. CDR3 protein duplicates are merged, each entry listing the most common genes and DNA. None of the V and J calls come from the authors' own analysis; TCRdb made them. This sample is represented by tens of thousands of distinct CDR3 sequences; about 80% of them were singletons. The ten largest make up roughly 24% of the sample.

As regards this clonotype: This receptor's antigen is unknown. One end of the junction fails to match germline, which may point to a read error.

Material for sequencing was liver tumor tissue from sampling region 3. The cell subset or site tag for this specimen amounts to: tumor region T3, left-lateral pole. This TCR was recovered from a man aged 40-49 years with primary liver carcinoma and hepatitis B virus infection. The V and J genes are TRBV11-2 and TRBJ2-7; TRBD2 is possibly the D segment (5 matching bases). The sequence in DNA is TGTGTCAGCACACTAGTGTACGGGGACTACGAGCAGTACTTC. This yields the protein CVSTLVYGDYEQYF.